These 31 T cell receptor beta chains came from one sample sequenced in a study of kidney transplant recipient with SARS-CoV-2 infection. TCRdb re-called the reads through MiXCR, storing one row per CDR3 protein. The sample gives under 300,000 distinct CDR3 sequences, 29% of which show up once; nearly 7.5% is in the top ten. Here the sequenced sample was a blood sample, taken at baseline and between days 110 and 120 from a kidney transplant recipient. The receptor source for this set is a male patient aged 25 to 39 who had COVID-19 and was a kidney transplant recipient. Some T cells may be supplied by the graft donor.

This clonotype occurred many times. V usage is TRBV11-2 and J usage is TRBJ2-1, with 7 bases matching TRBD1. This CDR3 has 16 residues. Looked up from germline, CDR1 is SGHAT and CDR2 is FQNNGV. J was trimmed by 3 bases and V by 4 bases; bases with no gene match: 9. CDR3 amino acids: CASSSSRGLGYNEQFF. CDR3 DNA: TGTGCCAGCAGCTCCTCGAGGGGGCTTGGCTACAATGAGCAGTTCTTC.

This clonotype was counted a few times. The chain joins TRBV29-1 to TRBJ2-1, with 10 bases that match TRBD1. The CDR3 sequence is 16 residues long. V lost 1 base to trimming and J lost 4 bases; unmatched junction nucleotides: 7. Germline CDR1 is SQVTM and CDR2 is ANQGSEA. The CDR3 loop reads CSVEVLDRGSYNEQFF. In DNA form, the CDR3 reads TGCAGCGTTGAAGTTTTGGACAGGGGGAGTTACAATGAGCAGTTCTTC.

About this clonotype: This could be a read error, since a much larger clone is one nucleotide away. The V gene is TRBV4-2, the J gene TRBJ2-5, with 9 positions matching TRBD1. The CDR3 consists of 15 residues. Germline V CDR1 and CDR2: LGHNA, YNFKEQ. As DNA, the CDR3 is TGTGTCAGCAGCCAAAGGACAGGGGAGGGCGAGACCCAGTACTTC. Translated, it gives CVSSQRTGEGETQYF.

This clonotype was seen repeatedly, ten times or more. CDR3 in amino acids: CSARDQGALDGYTF. The CDR3 nucleotides are TGCAGTGCTAGAGATCAGGGGGCGCTTGATGGCTACACCTTC. This rearrangement joins TRBV20-1 to TRBJ1-2, with 8 bases fitting TRBD1. This CDR3 region has 14 residues. Germline CDR1 is DFQATT and CDR2 is SNEGSKA (reference sequence). Trimming removed 0 bases from V and 6 bases from J; junction bases left unmatched: 6.

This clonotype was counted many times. CDR3 DNA sequence: TGTGCTAGTGGTGTTGATTGTTTGCAGGGAAAGACCTATGGCTACACCTTC. It encodes CASGVDCLQGKTYGYTF. V and J are TRBV12-5 and TRBJ1-2, with D tentatively TRBD1 (5 bases). The V gene lost 5 bases and the J gene lost 4 bases, with 23 bases spanning the gap. The CDR3 loop spans 17 amino acids. Germline lookup yields CDR1 LGHNT and CDR2 FRNRAP.

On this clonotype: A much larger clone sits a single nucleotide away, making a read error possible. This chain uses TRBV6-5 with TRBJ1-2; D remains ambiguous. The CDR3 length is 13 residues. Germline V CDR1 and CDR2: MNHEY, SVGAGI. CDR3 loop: CASSYGPSGGHTF. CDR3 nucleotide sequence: TGTGCCAGCAGTTACGGGCCATCCGGTGGCCACACCTTC.

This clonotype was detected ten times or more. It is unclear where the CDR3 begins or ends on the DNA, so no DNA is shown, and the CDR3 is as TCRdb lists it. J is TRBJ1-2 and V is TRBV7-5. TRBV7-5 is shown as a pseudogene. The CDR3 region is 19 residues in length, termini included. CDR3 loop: CISVPEAVCEVGKTYGYTF.

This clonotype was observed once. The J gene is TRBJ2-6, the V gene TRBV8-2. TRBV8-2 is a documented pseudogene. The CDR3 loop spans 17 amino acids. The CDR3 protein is CGTSGRMTQSRANVLTF. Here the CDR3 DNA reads TGTGGCACATCAGGTAGGATGACACAAAGTCGGGCCAACGTCCTGACTTTC.

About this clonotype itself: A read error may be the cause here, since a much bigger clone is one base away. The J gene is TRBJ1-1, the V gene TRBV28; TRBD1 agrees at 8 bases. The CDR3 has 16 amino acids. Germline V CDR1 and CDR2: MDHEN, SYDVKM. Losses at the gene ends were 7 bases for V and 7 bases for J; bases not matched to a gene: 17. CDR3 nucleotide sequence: TGTGCCAGCATTCCCCCTTCGGGACAGGTGATCAATGAAGCTTTCTTT. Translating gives CASIPPSGQVINEAFF.

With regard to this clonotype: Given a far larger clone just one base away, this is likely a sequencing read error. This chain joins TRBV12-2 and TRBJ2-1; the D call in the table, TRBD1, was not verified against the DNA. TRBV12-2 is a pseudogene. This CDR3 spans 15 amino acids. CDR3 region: CAGSLDPLTYNEQFF. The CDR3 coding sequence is TGTGCCGGCAGCTTAGACCCCCTCACCTACAATGAGCAGTTCTTC.

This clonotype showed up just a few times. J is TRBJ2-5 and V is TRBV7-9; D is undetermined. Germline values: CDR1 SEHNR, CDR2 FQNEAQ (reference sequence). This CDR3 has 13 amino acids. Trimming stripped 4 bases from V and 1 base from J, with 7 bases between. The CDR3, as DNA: TGTGCCAGCAGCTCGACTTCCCAAGAGACCCAGTACTTC. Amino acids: CASSSTSQETQYF.

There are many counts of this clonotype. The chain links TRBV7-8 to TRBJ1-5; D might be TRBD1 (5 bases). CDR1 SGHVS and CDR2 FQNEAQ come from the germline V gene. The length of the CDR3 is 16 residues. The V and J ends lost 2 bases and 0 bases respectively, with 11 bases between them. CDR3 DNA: TGTGCCAGCAGCTTAACAGACAGCTATAGCAATCAGCCCCAGCATTTT. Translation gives CASSLTDSYSNQPQHF. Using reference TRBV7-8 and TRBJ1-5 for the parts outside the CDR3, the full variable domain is GAGVSQSPRYKVAKRGQDVALRCDPISGHVSLFWYQQALGQGPEFLTYFQNEAQLDKSGLPSDRFFAERPEGSVSTLKIQRTQQEDSAVYLCASSLTDSYSNQPQHFGDGTRLSIL.

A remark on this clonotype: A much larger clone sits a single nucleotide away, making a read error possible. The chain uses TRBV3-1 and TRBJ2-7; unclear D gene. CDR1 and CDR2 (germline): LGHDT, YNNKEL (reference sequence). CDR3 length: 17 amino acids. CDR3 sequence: CASSEVPPISFSETQCF. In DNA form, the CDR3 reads TGTGCCAGCAGCGAGGTTCCTCCCATTTCTTTCTCTGAGACCCAGTGCTTC.

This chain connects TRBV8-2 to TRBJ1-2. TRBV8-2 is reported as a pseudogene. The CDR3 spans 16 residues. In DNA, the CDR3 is TGTGGCAGTAGAGCTCATGATAGCCGAAAGACCTATGGCTACACCTTC. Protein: CGSRAHDSRKTYGYTF.

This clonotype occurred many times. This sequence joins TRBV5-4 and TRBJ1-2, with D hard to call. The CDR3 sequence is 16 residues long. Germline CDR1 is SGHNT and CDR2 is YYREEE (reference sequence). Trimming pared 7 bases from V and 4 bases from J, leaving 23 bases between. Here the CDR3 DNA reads TGTGCCAGCGTCATGAGCGTACCAGGAAAGACCTATGGCTACACCTTC. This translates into CASVMSVPGKTYGYTF.

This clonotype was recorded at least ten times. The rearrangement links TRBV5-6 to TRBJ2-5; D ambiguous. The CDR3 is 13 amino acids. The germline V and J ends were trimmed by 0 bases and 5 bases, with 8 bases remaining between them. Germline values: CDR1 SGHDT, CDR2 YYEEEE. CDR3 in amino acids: CASSLDYEETQYF. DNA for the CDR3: TGTGCCAGCAGCTTGGACTACGAGGAGACCCAGTACTTC. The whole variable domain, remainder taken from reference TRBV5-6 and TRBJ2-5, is DAGVTQSPTHLIKTRGQQVTLRCSPKSGHDTVSWYQQALGQGPQFIFQYYEEEERQRGNFPDRFSGHQFPNYSSELNVNALLLGDSALYLCASSLDYEETQYFGPGTRLLVL.

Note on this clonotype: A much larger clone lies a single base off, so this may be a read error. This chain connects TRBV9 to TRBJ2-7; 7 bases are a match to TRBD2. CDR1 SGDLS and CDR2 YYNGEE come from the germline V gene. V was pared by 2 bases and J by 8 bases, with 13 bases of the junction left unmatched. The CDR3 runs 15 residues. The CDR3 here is CASSVGGSSDYKQYF. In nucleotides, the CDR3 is TGTGCCAGCAGCGTGGGCGGGAGTTCCGATTACAAGCAGTACTTC.

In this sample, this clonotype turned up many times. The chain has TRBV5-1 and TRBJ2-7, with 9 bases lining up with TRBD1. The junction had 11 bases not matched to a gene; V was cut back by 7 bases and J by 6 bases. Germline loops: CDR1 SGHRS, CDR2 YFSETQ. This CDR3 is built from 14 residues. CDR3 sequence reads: CASATTDRGGEQYF. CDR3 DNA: TGCGCCAGCGCTACTACTGACAGGGGGGGCGAGCAGTACTTC. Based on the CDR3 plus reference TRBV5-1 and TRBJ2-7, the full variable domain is KAGVTQTPRYLIKTRGQQVTLSCSPISGHRSVSWYQQTPGQGLQFLFEYFSETQRNKGNFPGRFSGRQFSNSRSEMNVSTLELGDSALYLCASATTDRGGEQYFGPGTRLTVT.

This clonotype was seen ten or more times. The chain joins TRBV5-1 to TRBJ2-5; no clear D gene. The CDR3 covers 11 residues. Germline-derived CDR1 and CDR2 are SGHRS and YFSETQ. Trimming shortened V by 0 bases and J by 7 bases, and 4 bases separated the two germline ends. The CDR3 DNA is TGCGCCAGCAGCTTGGTGGGGACCCAGTACTTC. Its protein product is CASSLVGTQYF.

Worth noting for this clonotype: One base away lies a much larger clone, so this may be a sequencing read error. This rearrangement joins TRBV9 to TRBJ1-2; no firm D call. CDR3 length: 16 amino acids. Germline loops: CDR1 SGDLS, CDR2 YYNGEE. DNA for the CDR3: TGTGCCAGCGTCCATCTGTACTCAAGAAAGACCTATGGCTCCACCTTC. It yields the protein CASVHLYSRKTYGSTF. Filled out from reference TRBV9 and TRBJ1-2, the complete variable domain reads DSGVTQTPKHLITATGQRVTLRCSPRSGDLSVYWYQQSLDQGLQFLIQYYNGEERAKGNILERFSAQQFPDLHSELNLSSLELGDSALYFCASVHLYSRKTYGSTFGSGTRLTVV.

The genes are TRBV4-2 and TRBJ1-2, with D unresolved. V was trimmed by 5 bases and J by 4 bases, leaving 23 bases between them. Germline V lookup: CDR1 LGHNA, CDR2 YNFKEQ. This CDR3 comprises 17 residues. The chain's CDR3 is CASSTTFKGRKTYGYTF. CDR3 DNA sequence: TGTGCCAGCAGCACAACCTTCAAAGGTCGAAAGACCTATGGCTACACCTTC.

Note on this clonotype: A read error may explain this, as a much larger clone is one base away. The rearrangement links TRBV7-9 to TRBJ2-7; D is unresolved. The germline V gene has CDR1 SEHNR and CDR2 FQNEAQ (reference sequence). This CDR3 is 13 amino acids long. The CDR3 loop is CANSLDTSYEQYV. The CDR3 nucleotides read TGTGCCAACAGCTTAGACACATCCTACGAGCAGTACGTC.

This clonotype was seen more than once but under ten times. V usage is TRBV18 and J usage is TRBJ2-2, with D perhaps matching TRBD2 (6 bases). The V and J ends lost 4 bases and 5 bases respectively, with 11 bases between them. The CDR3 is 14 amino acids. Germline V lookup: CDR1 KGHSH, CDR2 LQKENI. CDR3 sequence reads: CASSHNSGTGELFF. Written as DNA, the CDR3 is TGTGCCAGCTCACATAACAGCGGGACCGGGGAGCTGTTTTTT.

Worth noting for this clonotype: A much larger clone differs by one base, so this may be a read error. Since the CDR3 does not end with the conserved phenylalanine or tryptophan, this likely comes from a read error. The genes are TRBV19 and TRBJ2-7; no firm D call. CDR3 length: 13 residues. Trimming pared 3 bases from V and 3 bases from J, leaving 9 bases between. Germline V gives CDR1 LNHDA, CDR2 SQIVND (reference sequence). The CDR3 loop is CASSIGSYYEQYC. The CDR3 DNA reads TGTGCCAGTAGTATCGGAAGTTACTACGAGCAGTACTGC.

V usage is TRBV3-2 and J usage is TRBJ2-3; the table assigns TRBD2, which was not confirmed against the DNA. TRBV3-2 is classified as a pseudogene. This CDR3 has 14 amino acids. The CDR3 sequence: CASSTSGSTDTQYF. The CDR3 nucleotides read TGTGCCAGCAGCACTAGCGGGTCCACAGATACGCAGTATTTT.

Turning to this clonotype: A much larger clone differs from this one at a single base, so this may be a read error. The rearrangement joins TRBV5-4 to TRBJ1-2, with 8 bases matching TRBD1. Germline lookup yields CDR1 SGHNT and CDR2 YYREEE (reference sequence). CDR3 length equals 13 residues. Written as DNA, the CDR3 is TGTGCCAGCAGCCTACGACAGGGGCCCGGCTGCACCTTC. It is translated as CASSLRQGPGCTF.

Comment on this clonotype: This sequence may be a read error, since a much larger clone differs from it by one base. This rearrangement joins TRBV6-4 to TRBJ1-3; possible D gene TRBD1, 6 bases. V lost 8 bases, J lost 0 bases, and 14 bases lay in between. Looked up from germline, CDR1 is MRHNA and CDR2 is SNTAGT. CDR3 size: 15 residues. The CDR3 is CASGRDKGSGNTIYF. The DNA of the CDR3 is TGTGCCAGCGGGCGGGACAAAGGCTCTGGAAACACCATATATTTT.

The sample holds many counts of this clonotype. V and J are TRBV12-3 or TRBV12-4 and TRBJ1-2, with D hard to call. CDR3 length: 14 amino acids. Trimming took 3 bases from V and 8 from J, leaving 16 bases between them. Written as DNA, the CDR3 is TGTGCCAGCAGTTTCGGGAGGAGGGCGGGCGGCTACACCTTC. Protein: CASSFGRRAGGYTF.

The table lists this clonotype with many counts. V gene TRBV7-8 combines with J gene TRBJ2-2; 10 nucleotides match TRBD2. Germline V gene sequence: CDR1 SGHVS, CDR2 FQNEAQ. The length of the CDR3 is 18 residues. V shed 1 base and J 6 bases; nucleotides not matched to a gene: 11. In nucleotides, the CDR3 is TGTGCCAGCAGCTTAGAGTGGGTAGCGGGAGGATGGGCCGGGGAGCTGTTTTTT. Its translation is CASSLEWVAGGWAGELFF.

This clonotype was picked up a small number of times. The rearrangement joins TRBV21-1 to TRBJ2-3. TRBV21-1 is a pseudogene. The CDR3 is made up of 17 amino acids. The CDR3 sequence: CASRPKLATVMQDTQYF. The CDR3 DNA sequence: TGTGCCAGCAGGCCTAAGTTAGCTACAGTCATGCAAGATACGCAGTATTTT.

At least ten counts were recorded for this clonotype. The CDR3 DNA sequence: TGTGCAAGTCGCGAAATGTTGACTCCACGAAAGACCTATGGCTACACCTTC. Its protein product is CASREMLTPRKTYGYTF. The gene calls are TRBV12-2 and TRBJ1-2. TRBV12-2 is termed a pseudogene. The length of the CDR3 is 17 residues.